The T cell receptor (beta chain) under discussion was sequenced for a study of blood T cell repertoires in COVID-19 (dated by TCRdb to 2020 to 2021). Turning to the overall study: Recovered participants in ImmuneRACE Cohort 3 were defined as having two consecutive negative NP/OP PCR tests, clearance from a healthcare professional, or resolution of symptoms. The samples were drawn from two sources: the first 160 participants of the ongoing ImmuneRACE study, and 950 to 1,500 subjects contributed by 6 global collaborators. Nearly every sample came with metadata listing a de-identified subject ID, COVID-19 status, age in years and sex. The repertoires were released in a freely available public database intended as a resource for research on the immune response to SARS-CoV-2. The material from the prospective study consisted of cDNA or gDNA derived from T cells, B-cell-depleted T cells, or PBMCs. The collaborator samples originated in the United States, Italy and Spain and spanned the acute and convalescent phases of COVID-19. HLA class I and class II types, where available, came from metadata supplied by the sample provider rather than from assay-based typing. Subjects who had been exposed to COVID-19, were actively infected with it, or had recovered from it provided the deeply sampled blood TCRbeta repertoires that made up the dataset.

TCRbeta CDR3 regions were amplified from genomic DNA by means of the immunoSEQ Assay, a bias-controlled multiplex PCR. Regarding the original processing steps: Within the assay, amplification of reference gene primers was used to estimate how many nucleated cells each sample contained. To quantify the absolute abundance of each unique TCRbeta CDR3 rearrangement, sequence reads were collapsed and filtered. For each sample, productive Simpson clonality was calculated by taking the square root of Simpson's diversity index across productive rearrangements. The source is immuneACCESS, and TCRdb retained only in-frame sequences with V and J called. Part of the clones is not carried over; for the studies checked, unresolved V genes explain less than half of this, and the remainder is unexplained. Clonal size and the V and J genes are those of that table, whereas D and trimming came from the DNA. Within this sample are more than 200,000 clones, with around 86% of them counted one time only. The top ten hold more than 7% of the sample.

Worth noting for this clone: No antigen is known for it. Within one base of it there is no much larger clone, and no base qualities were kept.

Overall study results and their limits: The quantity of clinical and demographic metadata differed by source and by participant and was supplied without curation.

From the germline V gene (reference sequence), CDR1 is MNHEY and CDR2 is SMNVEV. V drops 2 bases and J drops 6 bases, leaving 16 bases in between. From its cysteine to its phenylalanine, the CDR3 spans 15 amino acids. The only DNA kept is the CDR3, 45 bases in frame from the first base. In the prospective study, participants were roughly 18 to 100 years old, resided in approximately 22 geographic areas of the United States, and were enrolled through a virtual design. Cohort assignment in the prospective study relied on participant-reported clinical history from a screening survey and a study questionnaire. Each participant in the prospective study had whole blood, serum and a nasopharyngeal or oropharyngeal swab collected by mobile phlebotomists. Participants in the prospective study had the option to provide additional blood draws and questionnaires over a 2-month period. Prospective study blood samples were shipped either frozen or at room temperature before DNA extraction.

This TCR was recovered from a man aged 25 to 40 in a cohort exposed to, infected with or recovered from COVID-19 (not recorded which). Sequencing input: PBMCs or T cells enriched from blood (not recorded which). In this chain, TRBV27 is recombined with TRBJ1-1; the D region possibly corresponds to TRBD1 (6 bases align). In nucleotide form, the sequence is TGTGCCAGCAGTTTACAGGGGCCCGCCTTATCTGAAGCTTTCTTT. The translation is CASSLQGPALSEAFF.